The rows below give T cell receptor beta chains drawn from one sample of a study of identical twins. MiXCR was run by TCRdb on the 5' RACE reads, yielding one entry per CDR3 protein. The repertoire includes 1.5 million to 2 million distinct CDR3 sequences, less than 40% of them detected once, and around 0.3% sits in the top ten. The sequencing input was cord blood. Source of these receptors: a newborn girl in good health. Both conserved end residues are trimmed from each CDR3.

v_call,cdr3_aa
TRBV12-3/TRBV12-4,ASSLGTADSAKNIQY
TRBV19,ASSTGAFNEKLF
TRBV6-6,ASSRTVHEQY
TRBV29-1,SVEGETGVYGYT
TRBV5-1,ASSAGHQPETQY
TRBV6-5,ASSPHLARQETQY
TRBV6-6,ASSYRDSGPGELF
TRBV11-2,ASSFAGLAGTTDTQY
TRBV7-2,ASSSQGTLSVYEQY
TRBV18,ASSPRTGPSTNEKLF
TRBV4-1,ASSQLTGVTGELF
TRBV12-3/TRBV12-4,ASSLGPKATNEKLF
TRBV3-1,ASSQVSTAGGYT
TRBV12-3/TRBV12-4,ASSFSVSTGRNSPLH
TRBV5-4,ASSRQGPPYEQY
TRBV12-3/TRBV12-4,ASSYQGANTEAF
TRBV4-2,ASSLGAGSGTDTQY
TRBV12-5,ASGLDSEAF
TRBV7-2,ASTLRALNGYT
TRBV24-1,ATSDATGGSNQPQH
TRBV25-1,ASSPAITGVISNEQY
TRBV5-1,ASSPLTGLQETQY
TRBV29-1,SVGFGQGSTDTQY
TRBV10-3,AISASVSTDTQY
TRBV6-1,ASSEYLSGLNYNEQF
TRBV20-1,SARLAGTANTGELF
TRBV6-6,ASSNPGTPEQY
TRBV4-1,ASSQSPGDNEQF
TRBV3-1,ASSQGPLAGGENEQY
TRBV4-2,ASSPIAGLTDPQY
TRBV9,ASSIRDRGRTDTQY
TRBV3-1,ASSQDIYRGLKYGYT
TRBV6-1,ASSEGWGVPTDTQY
TRBV9,ASSVGSTSTDTQY
TRBV24-1,ATSDRDSRGQY
TRBV20-1,SARGRRGDNQPQH
TRBV20-1,SARDSWGETQY
TRBV5-1,ASRYGISEYNEQF
TRBV20-1,SASRNPGTDTQY
TRBV2,ASRRNQETQY
TRBV5-1,ASSLDRGPDTQY
TRBV20-1,SASPSPNTEAF
TRBV18,ASSPQGLPCSYEQY
TRBV10-3,AISETLADNEQF
TRBV7-9,ASSDSRGGEAF
TRBV2,ASSRRQGIYNEQF
TRBV5-1,ASSMSGSGTDTQY
TRBV10-3,AIRTRQAEAF
TRBV20-1,SARTGTGGGNSPLH
TRBV27,ASSFQRGGTYNEQF
TRBV7-9,ASSSLTWPFDQPQH
TRBV12-3/TRBV12-4,ASSKVGALYNEQF
TRBV28,ASRVNLAGGPSYEQY
TRBV28,VSSYTGQGAYTDTQY